The source of this T cell receptor (beta chain) is a study of shared T cell receptors in the human thymus. Using immunoSEQ multiplex PCR, the repertoire was profiled, and TCRdb retains in-frame clones only, with some absent. The sample includes hundreds of thousands of clones, approximately 83% seen only once; the top ten take over 0.008%. V lost 6 bases, J lost 3 bases, and 9 bases stayed unmatched. The CDR3 consists of 15 residues. CDR1 is ENHRY, CDR2 SYGVKD, per germline. The same sample was also used in a study of human thymus T cells. As that report states: Infants served as donors; they were healthy and Finnish and were having corrective surgery for congenital heart defects. Thymic tissue was derived from resections collected during corrective heart surgery.

The chain is built from TRBV10-3 and TRBJ2-3; 7 bases are shared with TRBD2. This clonotype was sampled from a girl under three years old with a congenital heart defect. The source material was thymocytes. This CDR3 is CAISLRLALTDTQYF. The CDR3 bases are TGTGCCATCAGCCTACGACTAGCCTTGACAGATACGCAGTATTTT.